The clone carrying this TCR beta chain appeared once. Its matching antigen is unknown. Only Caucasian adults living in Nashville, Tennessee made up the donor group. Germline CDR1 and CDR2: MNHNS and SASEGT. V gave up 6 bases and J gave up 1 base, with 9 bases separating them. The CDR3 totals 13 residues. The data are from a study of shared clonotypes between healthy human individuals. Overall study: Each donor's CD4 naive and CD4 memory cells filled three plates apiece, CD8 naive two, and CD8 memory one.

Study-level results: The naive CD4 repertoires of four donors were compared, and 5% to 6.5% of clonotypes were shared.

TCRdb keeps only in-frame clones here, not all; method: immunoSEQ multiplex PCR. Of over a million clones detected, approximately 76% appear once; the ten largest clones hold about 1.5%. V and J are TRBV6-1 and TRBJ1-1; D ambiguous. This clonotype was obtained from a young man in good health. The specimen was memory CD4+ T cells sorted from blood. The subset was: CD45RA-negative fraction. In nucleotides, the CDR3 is TGTGCCAGCAGCGCATTACGGAACACTGAAGCTTTCTTT. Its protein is CASSALRNTEAFF.